The present entry profiles one TCR beta chain with its context. The authors' processing: Estimation of nucleated cell counts was performed using reference gene primer amplification. Here immunoSEQ multiplex PCR was the method, and the copy in TCRdb shows in-frame clones only, minus some. That table gives V, J and clone size, and the DNA gave D and trimming. Of just over 150,000 clones listed, roughly nine tenths are singletons. The CDR3 runs 14 residues. Germline lookup yields CDR1 SGHDN and CDR2 FVKESK. Trimming cost V 1 base and J 1 base, with 7 bases left between them. The sample is drawn from a study of blood T cell repertoires in COVID-19. Study-wide background: Collection of acute and convalescent COVID-19 samples took place in the United States, Italy and Spain. From T cells, B-cell-depleted T cells, or PBMCs came the material, which was cDNA or gDNA.

The chain recombines TRBV14 with TRBJ1-1, with unresolved D. The sample was peripheral blood. This receptor was obtained from a woman in her seventies with acute or convalescent COVID-19. CDR3 nucleotides: TGTGCCAGCAGCCAAGTAGAGGGGAACACTGAAGCTTTCTTT. Translation gives CASSQVEGNTEAFF.